This is a list of T cell receptor beta chains from one sample in a study of beta chain features in type 1 diabetes. Method: immunoSEQ multiplex PCR; TCRdb's copy keeps in-frame clones and lacks some. The table includes roughly 40,000 clones, about half detected once. Sequenced sample: central memory CD4+ T cells from blood. The receptors originated from a woman under 30 in good health. Both conserved end residues are part of each CDR3. A D gene is named only where the DNA matches it firmly. Only some rows state a clone size, as once, few, many or a class for expanded clones.

abundance,d_gene,j_gene,v_gene,CDR3nt,CDR3aa
.,TRBD1,TRBJ1-2,TRBV18,TGTGCCAGCTCGGCCGTGGGGACAGGGGACGAAGGCTACACCTTC,CASSAVGTGDEGYTF
.,.,TRBJ2-5,TRBV11-2,TGTGCCAGCAGCTTAGCTCGACAGTCCAGGGAGACCCAGTACTTC,CASSLARQSRETQYF
few,.,TRBJ1-1,TRBV29-1,TGCAGCGTTCTTAGACAGAACACTGAAGCTTTCTTT,CSVLRQNTEAFF
few,.,TRBJ1-1,TRBV2,TGTGCCAGCAGCAGGCAGTGGAACACTGAAGCTTTCTTT,CASSRQWNTEAFF
few,TRBD2,TRBJ2-3,TRBV7-9,TGTGCCAGCAGCCGGACTAGCAGGAGGAGCACAGATACGCAGTATTTT,CASSRTSRRSTDTQYF
.,.,TRBJ2-2,TRBV7-9,TGTGCCAGCAGGGAACAGGAGTTCGCGAACACCGGGGAGCTGTTTTTT,CASREQEFANTGELFF
.,.,TRBJ1-4,TRBV23-1,TGCGCCAGCAGTCAGGGGGCGCGATCCGAAAAACTGTTTTTT,CASSQGARSEKLFF
.,.,TRBJ1-1,TRBV7-9,TGTGCCAGCAGCTTAGCGGCCAGGAACACTGAAGCTTTCTTT,CASSLAARNTEAFF
few,.,TRBJ2-7,TRBV5-4,TGTGCCAGCAGTACAGGGTACCGCGAGCAGTACTTC,CASSTGYREQYF
.,.,TRBJ2-3,TRBV5-6,TGTGCCAGCAGCTCCACCGGACTTACGACAGATACGCAGTATTTT,CASSSTGLTTDTQYF
.,.,TRBJ1-3,TRBV18,TGTGCCAGCTCACCCGGCGGGGGGCCCGGAGGCAGAAACACCATATATTTT,CASSPGGGPGGRNTIYF
.,.,TRBJ1-2,TRBV5-6,TGTGCCAGCGGAGGTCAGCAGGTCTCCTATGGCTACACCTTC,CASGGQQVSYGYTF
.,.,TRBJ2-2,TRBV19,TGTGCCAGTAGTTCAGGGGCGCACACCGGGGAGCTGTTTTTT,CASSSGAHTGELFF
once,TRBD1,TRBJ1-1,TRBV2,TGTGCTTCAGGAGGAAACAGGGGGCTTGGAGCTTTCTTT,CASGGNRGLGAFF
few,TRBD1,TRBJ2-7,TRBV18,TGTGCCAGCTCACTACGGACCGGGACAGCATCCTACGAGCAGTACTTC,CASSLRTGTASYEQYF
.,TRBD2,TRBJ2-4,TRBV30,TGTGCCTGGCGGGAGGACGAAAACATTCAGTACTTC,CAWREDENIQYF
.,TRBD1,TRBJ1-1,TRBV4-1,TGCGCCAGCAGCCAAGTCCCGGGACAGGGGATTGAAGCTTTCTTT,CASSQVPGQGIEAFF
.,TRBD1,TRBJ2-7,TRBV2,TGTGCCAGCATATCGACAGACAGGGGTAGTGGCGAGCAGTACTTC,CASISTDRGSGEQYF
once,.,TRBJ2-7,TRBV18,TGTGCCAGCTCAGTTCTACAGGGAGTGTTCGACGAGCAGTACTTC,CASSVLQGVFDEQYF
few,.,TRBJ1-2,TRBV28,TGTGCCAGTTTAAGCCAAGCTAACTATGGCTACACCTTC,CASLSQANYGYTF
few,.,TRBJ2-7,TRBV2,TGTGCCAGCACCGTGGGCGGGCTACCGAGAGACGAGCAGTACTTC,CASTVGGLPRDEQYF
.,TRBD2,TRBJ2-1,TRBV5-1,TGCGCCAGCAGCTTGGGACTAGCGGGAGTTGTGAATGAGCAGTTCTTC,CASSLGLAGVVNEQFF
.,TRBD1,TRBJ2-7,TRBV27,TGTGCCAGCAGCTATTTAAGGACAGGATTCTCCTACGAGCAGTACTTC,CASSYLRTGFSYEQYF
.,TRBD1,TRBJ1-2,TRBV2,TGTGCCAGCAGTGGGACAGGGAACTATGGCTACACCTTC,CASSGTGNYGYTF
.,TRBD2,TRBJ2-1,TRBV7-9,TGTGCCAGCAGTCATCGGGACTATTACAATGAGCAGTTCTTC,CASSHRDYYNEQFF
.,.,TRBJ1-1,TRBV7-9,TGTGCCAGCAGCTTAGCTAGGGGCAAGAACACTGAAGCTTTCTTT,CASSLARGKNTEAFF
.,.,TRBJ1-2,TRBV5-8,TGTGCCAGCAGCTTGGAACAGGTGAATCTCTATGGCTACACCTTC,CASSLEQVNLYGYTF
.,TRBD2,TRBJ2-7,TRBV10-3,TGTGCCATCAGTGAGCCAAAACCGGGACTAGCGGGAGTCGAGCAGTACTTC,CAISEPKPGLAGVEQYF
.,TRBD1,TRBJ2-7,TRBV13,TGTGCCAGCAGCCCTCCGGGACAGGGCTCCTACGAGCAGTACTTC,CASSPPGQGSYEQYF
.,.,TRBJ1-1,TRBV6-5,TGTGCCAGCAGATCCCGGGATCACATGAACACTGAAGCTTTCTTT,CASRSRDHMNTEAFF
.,TRBD1,TRBJ2-7,TRBV6-5,TGTGCCACTAAAGTCTCCGGGACAGGGGCCTACGAGCAGTACTTC,CATKVSGTGAYEQYF
.,TRBD1,TRBJ1-2,TRBV19,TGTGCCAGTAGTACAACAGGGGACTATGGCTACACCTTC,CASSTTGDYGYTF
.,TRBD2,TRBJ2-3,TRBV7-3,TGTGCCAGCAGCTCAAAGACGGGGGGAGGCACAGATACGCAGTATTTT,CASSSKTGGGTDTQYF
.,.,TRBJ1-4,TRBV5-5,TGTGCCAGCAGCTTGGAAACAGCTAATGAAAAACTGTTTTTT,CASSLETANEKLFF
few,.,TRBJ2-1,TRBV5-1,TGCGCCAGCAGCGCGGAGGGCAATGAGCAGTTCTTC,CASSAEGNEQFF
.,TRBD1,TRBJ2-3,TRBV5-6,TGTGCCAGCGGACAGGGGGCTTCGGATACGCAGTATTTT,CASGQGASDTQYF
.,.,TRBJ2-7,TRBV6-1,TGTGCCAGCAGGGATAAAGGTAGCTCCTACGAGCAGTACTTC,CASRDKGSSYEQYF
.,.,TRBJ2-4,TRBV5-8,TGTGCCAGCAGCTTGGGGGCGGGAGCCAAAAACATTCAGTACTTC,CASSLGAGAKNIQYF
.,.,TRBJ2-1,TRBV6-1,TGTGCCAGCAGTGATCCGATTAGACTATCCTACAATGAGCAGTTCTTC,CASSDPIRLSYNEQFF
.,TRBD1,TRBJ2-2,TRBV5-4,TGTGCCAGCAGCTTAGATCCGGGACAGGGGTCCGGGGAGCTGTTTTTT,CASSLDPGQGSGELFF
.,.,TRBJ2-5,TRBV7-9,TGTGCCAGCAGCCACGGAGAGACCCAGTACTTC,CASSHGETQYF
.,.,TRBJ2-7,TRBV6-1,TGTGCCAGCAGTGAAGGCGAAGCTGTGGTCTACGAGCAGTACTTC,CASSEGEAVVYEQYF
.,.,TRBJ1-4,TRBV2,TGTGCCAGCAGCGCAACTAATGAAAAACTGTTTTTT,CASSATNEKLFF
few,.,TRBJ1-2,TRBV29-1,TGCAGCGGCGAAACCAAGGGGTATGGCTACACCTTC,CSGETKGYGYTF
.,TRBD2,TRBJ2-2,TRBV30,TGTGCCTGGAGGGGACTAGCGGGGGTCAGCACCGGGGAGCTGTTTTTT,CAWRGLAGVSTGELFF
.,TRBD2,TRBJ2-5,TRBV2,TGTGCCAGCAAATGGAGCGGGAGGGCCCAAGAGACCCAGTACTTC,CASKWSGRAQETQYF
.,TRBD1,TRBJ1-6,TRBV10-3,TGTGCCATCAGTGAGTGGGGGACAGGAAATAATTCACCCCTCCACTTT,CAISEWGTGNNSPLHF
once,TRBD1,TRBJ1-2,TRBV5-1,TGCGCCAGCAGCACAACAGGGGGGAACTATGGCTACACCTTC,CASSTTGGNYGYTF
few,.,TRBJ2-1,TRBV18,TGTGCCAGCTCACCACCGAGTTACAATGAGCAGTTCTTC,CASSPPSYNEQFF
few,TRBD2,TRBJ2-3,TRBV30,TGTGCCTGGAGTGCCTCACTAGCGGGGGGGCAGAAAGATACGCAGTATTTT,CAWSASLAGGQKDTQYF
few,TRBD1,TRBJ2-5,TRBV28,TGTGCCAGCAGTATAAAGTCCAGGGGGCAAAAAGAGACCCAGTACTTC,CASSIKSRGQKETQYF
.,TRBD1,TRBJ1-2,TRBV18,TGTGCCAGCTCACCAGACAGGGGGCGCGGCTACACCTTC,CASSPDRGRGYTF
.,.,TRBJ1-1,TRBV7-9,TGTGCCAGCAGCTTTCCGGGACTCATGAACACTGAAGCTTTCTTT,CASSFPGLMNTEAFF